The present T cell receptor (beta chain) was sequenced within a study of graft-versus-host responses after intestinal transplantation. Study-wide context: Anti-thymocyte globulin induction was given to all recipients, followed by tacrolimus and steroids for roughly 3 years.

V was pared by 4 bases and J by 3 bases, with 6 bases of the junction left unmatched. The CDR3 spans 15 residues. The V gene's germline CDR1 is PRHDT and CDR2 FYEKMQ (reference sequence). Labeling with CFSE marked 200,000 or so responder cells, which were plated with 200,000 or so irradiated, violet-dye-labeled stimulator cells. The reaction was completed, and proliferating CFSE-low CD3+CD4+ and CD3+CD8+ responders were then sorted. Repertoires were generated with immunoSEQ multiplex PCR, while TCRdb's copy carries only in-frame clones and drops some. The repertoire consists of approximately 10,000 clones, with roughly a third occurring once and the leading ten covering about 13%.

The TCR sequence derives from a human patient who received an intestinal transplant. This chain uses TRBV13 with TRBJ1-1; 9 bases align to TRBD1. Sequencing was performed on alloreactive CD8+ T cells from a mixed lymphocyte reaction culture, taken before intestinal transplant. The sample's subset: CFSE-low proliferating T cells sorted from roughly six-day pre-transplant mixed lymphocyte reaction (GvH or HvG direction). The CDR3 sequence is CASSCPGQGDTEAFF. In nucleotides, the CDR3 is TGTGCCAGCAGCTGCCCGGGACAGGGCGACACTGAAGCTTTCTTT.